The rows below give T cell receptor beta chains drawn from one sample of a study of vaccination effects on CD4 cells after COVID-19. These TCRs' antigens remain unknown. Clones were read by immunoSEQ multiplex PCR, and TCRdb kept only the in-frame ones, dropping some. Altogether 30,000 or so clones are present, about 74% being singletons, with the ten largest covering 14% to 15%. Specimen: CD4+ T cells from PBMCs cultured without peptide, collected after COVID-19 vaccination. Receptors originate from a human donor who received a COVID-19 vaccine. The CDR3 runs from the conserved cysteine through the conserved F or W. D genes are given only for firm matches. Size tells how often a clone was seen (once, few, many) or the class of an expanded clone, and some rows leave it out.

cdr3_aa: CASRNDRGTGEKLFF
cdr3_nt: TGTGCCAGCAGAAACGACAGGGGCACTGGGGAAAAACTGTTTTTT
clone_size: NA
d_call: TRBD1
j_call: TRBJ1-4
v_call: TRBV7-6

cdr3_aa: CASSRTITSGGSYNEQFF
cdr3_nt: TGCGCCAGCAGCCGTACCATAACTAGCGGGGGGTCCTACAATGAGCAGTTCTTC
clone_size: NA
d_call: TRBD2
j_call: TRBJ2-1
v_call: TRBV5-1

cdr3_aa: CASRGDFFDNSPLHF
cdr3_nt: TGTGCCAGCAGGGGGGACTTTTTTGATAATTCACCCCTCCACTTT
clone_size: NA
d_call: NA
j_call: TRBJ1-6
v_call: TRBV6-5

cdr3_aa: CASSLATSYEQYF
cdr3_nt: TGTGCCAGCAGTTTAGCGACATCCTACGAGCAGTACTTC
clone_size: NA
d_call: NA
j_call: TRBJ2-7
v_call: TRBV12-3/TRBV12-4

cdr3_aa: CATSDFLGNEQFF
cdr3_nt: TGTGCCACCAGTGATTTTTTGGGCAATGAGCAGTTCTTC
clone_size: NA
d_call: NA
j_call: TRBJ2-1
v_call: TRBV24-1

cdr3_aa: CASSPGTHNQPQHF
cdr3_nt: TGTGCCAGCTCACCTGGGACACATAATCAGCCCCAGCATTTT
clone_size: once
d_call: NA
j_call: TRBJ1-5
v_call: TRBV18

cdr3_aa: CASSLRDGYTF
cdr3_nt: TGTGCCAGCAGTTTGAGGGATGGGTACACCTTC
clone_size: once
d_call: NA
j_call: TRBJ1-2
v_call: TRBV12-3/TRBV12-4

cdr3_aa: CASRDSGGYGYTF
cdr3_nt: TGTGCCAGCAGGGACAGTGGGGGATATGGCTACACCTTC
clone_size: NA
d_call: NA
j_call: TRBJ1-2
v_call: TRBV6-4

cdr3_aa: CASSFVRGAEAFF
cdr3_nt: TGTGCCAGCAGTTTCGTCCGGGGGGCTGAAGCTTTCTTT
clone_size: NA
d_call: NA
j_call: TRBJ1-1
v_call: TRBV12-3/TRBV12-4

cdr3_aa: CASSSWGPSSGANVLTF
cdr3_nt: TGCGCCAGCAGCTCTTGGGGTCCTTCCTCTGGGGCCAACGTCCTGACTTTC
clone_size: once
d_call: NA
j_call: TRBJ2-6
v_call: TRBV5-1

cdr3_aa: CASSQDRRWGRDEQYF
cdr3_nt: TGTGCCAGCAGCCAAGATCGGCGATGGGGACGGGACGAGCAGTACTTC
clone_size: once
d_call: NA
j_call: TRBJ2-7
v_call: TRBV4-2

cdr3_aa: CASSEGRGKKGYTF
cdr3_nt: TGTGCCAGCAGTGAAGGCAGGGGGAAAAAAGGCTACACCTTC
clone_size: NA
d_call: TRBD1
j_call: TRBJ1-2
v_call: TRBV2

cdr3_aa: CASSLGGDFYGYTF
cdr3_nt: TGTGCCAGCAGCTTAGGCGGGGATTTCTATGGCTACACCTTC
clone_size: NA
d_call: NA
j_call: TRBJ1-2
v_call: TRBV7-9

cdr3_aa: CASSPETGTYEQYF
cdr3_nt: TGTGCCAGCAGCCCTGAGACAGGGACCTACGAGCAGTACTTC
clone_size: NA
d_call: TRBD1
j_call: TRBJ2-7
v_call: TRBV7-2

cdr3_aa: CASSLAQGIGEQYF
cdr3_nt: TGTGCCAGCAGCTTGGCACAGGGAATAGGCGAGCAGTACTTC
clone_size: NA
d_call: NA
j_call: TRBJ2-7
v_call: TRBV5-6

cdr3_aa: CASSQARETQYF
cdr3_nt: TGTGCCAGCAGCCAAGCACGGGAGACCCAGTACTTC
clone_size: NA
d_call: NA
j_call: TRBJ2-5
v_call: TRBV3-1/TRBV3-2